Listed below are T cell receptor beta chains from one sample, sequenced in a study of shared clonotypes between healthy human individuals. Some clones are missing from TCRdb's copy, which holds only in-frame ones; the method was immunoSEQ multiplex PCR. The sample shows some 2,400,000 clones, about 94% of them seen only once. Input material: naive CD4+ T cells sorted from blood. The source is a man between 18 and 35 years old in good health. Both conserved end residues are part of each CDR3. A D gene is named only where the DNA matches it firmly.

v_call	d_call	j_call	cdr3_aa	cdr3_nt
TRBV9	NA	TRBJ1-4	CASSPRGGINEKLFF	TGTGCCAGCAGCCCCCGGGGGGGCATCAATGAAAAACTGTTTTTT
TRBV7-2	NA	TRBJ1-4	CASSPREGVGRHLKLFF	TGTGCCAGCAGCCCCCGAGAAGGGGTGGGCCGGCATTTGAAACTGTTTTTT
TRBV7-2	NA	TRBJ2-5	CASSLVGVETQYF	TGTGCCAGCAGCTTAGTGGGGGTAGAGACCCAGTACTTC
TRBV2	NA	TRBJ2-7	CASRGLEGVYEQYF	TGTGCCAGCAGGGGACTCGAAGGTGTCTACGAGCAGTACTTC
TRBV7-9	TRBD2	TRBJ2-2	CASSVSSGSINTGELFF	TGTGCCAGCAGCGTCTCTAGCGGGAGTATCAACACCGGGGAGCTGTTTTTT
TRBV5-1	TRBD1	TRBJ1-2	CASSLQGHQGYTF	TGCGCCAGCAGCCTACAGGGGCATCAGGGCTACACCTTC
TRBV7-2	NA	TRBJ2-5	CASSRSGLQETQYF	TGTGCCAGCAGCCGCTCGGGCCTACAAGAGACCCAGTACTTC
TRBV11-3	NA	TRBJ1-1	CASSSTGKTEAFF	TGTGCCAGCAGCTCTACAGGGAAAACTGAAGCTTTCTTT
TRBV19	TRBD1	TRBJ1-6	CASSMGGTGSPLHF	TGTGCCAGTAGTATGGGAGGGACAGGATCACCCCTCCACTTT
TRBV2	NA	TRBJ1-6	CASSEGLRSSSYNSPLHF	TGTGCCAGCAGTGAAGGCTTGCGGAGCAGCTCCTATAATTCACCCCTCCACTTT
TRBV6-5	NA	TRBJ2-7	CASSYRARGYEQYF	TGTGCCAGCAGTTACAGGGCCAGGGGCTACGAGCAGTACTTC